This T cell receptor beta chain was recorded in a study of cytomegalovirus exposure and HLA in healthy donors. The CDR3 totals 15 residues. V was clipped by 2 bases and J by 2 bases, with 10 bases between them. Germline CDR1 and CDR2: WSHSY and SAAADI. Assay: immunoSEQ multiplex PCR; the TCRdb copy retains only in-frame clones and omits some. Found here are roughly 270,000 clones, more than 75% of them singletons; the top ten hold around 0.9%. Donors were drawn from the approximately 110-subject validation cohort, separate from the roughly 700-subject first cohort. This TCR came from a woman between 18 and 29 years old in good health and CMV-seronegative. Material: PBMCs. The V gene is TRBV10-2, the J gene TRBJ2-1; D is undetermined. The CDR3 nucleotides are TGCGCCAGCAGTGAGATGGCAGGAACCTACAATGAGCAGTTCTTC. This gives the protein CASSEMAGTYNEQFF.